In its sample, the clone carrying this T cell receptor beta chain was seen many times. The target antigen is unknown. TCRdb reprocessed the RACE reads via MiXCR and lists one record per CDR3 protein. The sample includes some 79,000 distinct CDR3 sequences, about a tenth of them seen just once. These data originate in a study of human T cells and chemical hapten exposure. Background on the study: Donors were sensitized with 2% DPC on the upper inner arm.

CDR3 length: 17 amino acids. In germline, CDR1 is SGHRS, CDR2 YFSETQ. With 7 bases removed from V and 1 base from J, the gap between germline ends came to 20 bases. The time point was: patch test 3, about 24 weeks after DPC sensitization. Described treatment: therapeutic diphenylcyclopropenone sensitization with weekly scalp DPC. From whole blood left unfractionated, total RNA was extracted. Study conclusions and caveats: DPC sensitization produced no change in TCRs with frequency above 1 in 1000. PT1 expanded TCR numbers rose with patch test score.

The clonotype originates from a woman aged 45-65 years with alopecia areata. Some clones in this sample may be carry-over from other donors' samples. The sample was whole blood, taken in connection with sensitization to the hapten diphenylcyclopropenone (DPC). The chain couples TRBV5-1 to TRBJ2-2; D tentatively fits TRBD1 or TRBD2 (5 bases each). CDR3 region: CASQDDRRGRNTGELFF. Written as DNA, the CDR3 is TGCGCCAGCCAAGATGACCGACGGGGCCGGAACACCGGGGAGCTGTTTTTT. Drawing the rest from reference TRBV5-1 and TRBJ2-2, the complete variable domain is KAGVTQTPRYLIKTRGQQVTLSCSPISGHRSVSWYQQTPGQGLQFLFEYFSETQRNKGNFPGRFSGRQFSNSRSEMNVSTLELGDSALYLCASQDDRRGRNTGELFFGEGSRLTVL.